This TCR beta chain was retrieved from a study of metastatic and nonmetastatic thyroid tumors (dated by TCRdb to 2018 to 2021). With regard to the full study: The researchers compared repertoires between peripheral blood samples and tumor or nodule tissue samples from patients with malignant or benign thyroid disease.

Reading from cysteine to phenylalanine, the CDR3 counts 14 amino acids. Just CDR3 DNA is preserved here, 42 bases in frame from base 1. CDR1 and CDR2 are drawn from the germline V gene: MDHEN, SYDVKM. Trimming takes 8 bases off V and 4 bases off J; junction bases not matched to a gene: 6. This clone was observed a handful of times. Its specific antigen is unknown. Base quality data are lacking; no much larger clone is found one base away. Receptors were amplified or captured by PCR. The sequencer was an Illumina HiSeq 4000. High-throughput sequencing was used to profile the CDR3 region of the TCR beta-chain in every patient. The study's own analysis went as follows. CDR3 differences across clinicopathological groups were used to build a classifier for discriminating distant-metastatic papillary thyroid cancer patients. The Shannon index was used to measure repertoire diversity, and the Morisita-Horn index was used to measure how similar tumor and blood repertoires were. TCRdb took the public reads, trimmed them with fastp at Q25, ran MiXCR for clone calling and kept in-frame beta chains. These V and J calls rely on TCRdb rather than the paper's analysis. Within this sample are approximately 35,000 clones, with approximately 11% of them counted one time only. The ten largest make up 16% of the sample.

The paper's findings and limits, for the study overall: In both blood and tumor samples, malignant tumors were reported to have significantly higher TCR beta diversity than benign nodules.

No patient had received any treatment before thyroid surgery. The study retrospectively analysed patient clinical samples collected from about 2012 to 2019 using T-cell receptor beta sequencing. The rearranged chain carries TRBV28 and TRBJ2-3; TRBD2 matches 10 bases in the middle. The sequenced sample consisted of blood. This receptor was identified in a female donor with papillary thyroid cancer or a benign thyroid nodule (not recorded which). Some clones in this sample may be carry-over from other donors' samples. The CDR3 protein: CASSSGGTPDTQYF. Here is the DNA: TGTGCCAGCTCTAGCGGGGGTACTCCAGATACGCAGTATTTT.